Described below is a single T cell receptor (beta chain) sequence and its context. Its target is unknown. The data originate from a study of radiotherapy plus CTLA-4 blockade in lung cancer. Turning to the study itself: Objective responses were documented in around 19% of patients, with disease control in roughly 31%.

The method was immunoSEQ multiplex PCR; TCRdb's version includes in-frame clones alone and lacks a portion of them. The table has some 32,000 clones, 60% to 75% seen once. The length of the CDR3 is 14 residues. The V gene end was trimmed by 7 bases and the J gene end by 5 bases; junction bases not matched to a gene: 12. Germline lookup yields CDR1 SQVTM and CDR2 ANQGSEA. Study outcomes and limitations: The best predictor of response was reported to be early blood T cell clone dynamics, with interferon-beta.

Patients in the study, people with chemo-refractory metastatic non-small-cell lung cancer, received focal radiation plus ipilimumab CTLA-4 blockade. Sequencing was performed on peripheral blood, taken from a patient treated with radiotherapy plus ipilimumab. This sequence originates from a human donor with non-small cell lung cancer who had stable disease on radiotherapy plus ipilimumab. V is TRBV29-1 and J is TRBJ2-7; 9 bases fit TRBD2. The CDR3 region has the DNA TGCAGCGCCGGCGGGGCGCGGGAGGGAAACGAGCAGTACTTC. Translation: CSAGGAREGNEQYF.